A single sample gave rise to the 30 T cell receptor beta chains below, sequenced in a study of blood T cell repertoires in COVID-19. Only in-frame clones appear in the TCRdb table, and some are missing; sequencing was by immunoSEQ multiplex PCR. This sample has 240,000 or so clones, with roughly 80% found just once. Source material: peripheral blood. These receptors were collected from a woman younger than 35 with acute or convalescent COVID-19.

V is TRBV6-2 or TRBV6-3 and J is TRBJ2-1; 8 nucleotides match TRBD2. Germline assignment: CDR1 MNHEY and CDR2 SVGEGT. This CDR3 spans 16 amino acids. V was pared by 5 bases and J by 2 bases, with 8 bases of the junction left unmatched. CDR3 residues: CASSPGPGLAYNEQFF. The CDR3 DNA reads TGTGCCAGCAGTCCCGGACCGGGACTAGCCTACAATGAGCAGTTCTTC.

This clone came up many times. J is TRBJ2-1 and V is TRBV7-2, with 13 bases that match TRBD2. Per germline, CDR1 SGHTA and CDR2 FQGNSA. J lost 9 bases, V lost 4 bases, and 6 bases had no gene match. This CDR3 comprises 15 residues. The CDR3 DNA is TGTGCCAGCAGCTCCGGACTAGCGGGAGTGGTTGAGCAGTTCTTC. It translates to CASSSGLAGVVEQFF.

The CDR3 sequence is CASSTGLAGGPLAYEQYF. The CDR3 nucleotides are TGTGCCAGCAGCACCGGACTAGCGGGAGGGCCTCTAGCCTACGAGCAGTACTTC. The V and J genes are TRBV7-8 and TRBJ2-7; 15 bases agree with TRBD2. The CDR3 totals 18 residues. Looked up from germline, CDR1 is SGHVS and CDR2 is FQNEAQ. Trimming cost V 5 bases and J 2 bases; bases outside gene matches: 10. Based on the CDR3 plus reference TRBV7-8 and TRBJ2-7, the full variable domain is GAGVSQSPRYKVAKRGQDVALRCDPISGHVSLFWYQQALGQGPEFLTYFQNEAQLDKSGLPSDRFFAERPEGSVSTLKIQRTQQEDSAVYLCASSTGLAGGPLAYEQYFGPGTRLTVT.

V is TRBV27 and J is TRBJ2-7; TRBD2 agrees at 11 bases. The length of the CDR3 is 16 residues. With 3 bases clipped from V and 9 bases from J, the junction kept 13 bases outside the gene matches. Germline V gene sequence: CDR1 MNHEY, CDR2 SMNVEV (reference sequence). The CDR3 DNA follows: TGTGCCAGCAGTTTTTGGCCGACTAGCGGGAATTACAGGCAGTACTTC. Protein sequence: CASSFWPTSGNYRQYF.

Only a few counts were recorded for this clone. The rearrangement uses TRBV28 and TRBJ1-3; TRBD1 aligns across 8 bases. The CDR3 has 13 amino acids. The germline gives CDR1 MDHEN, CDR2 SYDVKM. The ends lost 6 bases at V and 6 bases at J; junction bases unmatched: 4. In DNA form, the CDR3 reads TGTGCCAGCAGACAGGGGGTTGAAAACACCATATATTTT. Its translation: CASRQGVENTIYF.

J is TRBJ2-2 and V is TRBV7-6; D might be TRBD1 (6 bases). The germline V and J ends were trimmed by 5 bases and 1 base, with 14 bases remaining between them. CDR3 length: 16 amino acids. Germline loops: CDR1 SGHVS, CDR2 FNYEAQ. CDR3 DNA: TGTGCCAGCAGCCTAAGAGGGGGATTGAACACCGGGGAGCTGTTTTTT. This sequence encodes CASSLRGGLNTGELFF.

The CDR3 DNA sequence: TGTGCCAGCAGGTTGGAGCGTGGCTACACCTTC. This translates into CASRLERGYTF. This sequence joins TRBV28 and TRBJ1-2; D is unclear. Trimming took 6 bases from V and 7 from J, leaving 9 bases between them. The germline V gene has CDR1 MDHEN and CDR2 SYDVKM. This CDR3 has 11 amino acids.

This clone was detected only a few times. The chain recombines TRBV19 with TRBJ1-1, with TRBD1 as a possible D gene (6 bases). Trimming pared 1 base from V and 5 bases from J, leaving 11 bases between. The germline CDR1 and CDR2 sequences are LNHDA and SQIVND (reference sequence). This CDR3 comprises 14 residues. The CDR3 nucleotides are TGTGCCAGTAGTATAGGCAGGGGTCGTACTGAAGCTTTCTTT. As protein: CASSIGRGRTEAFF.

This chain joins TRBV24-1 and TRBJ2-5; 7 positions match TRBD1. The CDR3 covers 16 residues. The J segment lost 2 bases and the V segment lost 4 bases, leaving 9 bases of the junction unmatched. Germline values: CDR1 KGHDR, CDR2 SFDVKD. CDR3 in DNA: TGTGCCACCAGTGACCCCCACGGGACAGAGCAAGAGACCCAGTACTTC. The encoded protein is CATSDPHGTEQETQYF.

This clone has at least ten counts. Other DNA sequences in the same sample also yield this CDR3. The genes are TRBV5-4 and TRBJ2-1; 11 positions match TRBD2. The junction had 3 bases not matched to a gene; V was cut back by 0 bases and J by 7 bases. Germline loops: CDR1 SGHNT, CDR2 YYREEE (reference sequence). The CDR3 runs to 15 residues. CDR3 sequence reads: CASSLGLAGRNEQFF. In nucleotides, the CDR3 is TGTGCCAGCAGCTTGGGACTAGCGGGAAGGAATGAGCAGTTCTTC. Drawing the rest from reference TRBV5-4 and TRBJ2-1, the complete variable domain is ETGVTQSPTHLIKTRGQQVTLRCSSQSGHNTVSWYQQALGQGPQFIFQYYREEENGRGNFPPRFSGLQFPNYSSELNVNALELDDSALYLCASSLGLAGRNEQFFGPGTRLTVL.

This chain joins TRBV28 and TRBJ2-7; 7 bases fit TRBD1. Trimming at V came to 1 base and at J to 0 bases, leaving 6 bases not matched to a gene. CDR1 MDHEN and CDR2 SYDVKM come from the germline V gene. This CDR3 has 16 residues. CDR3: CASSLYGQAFSYEQYF. Written as DNA, the CDR3 is TGTGCCAGCAGTTTATACGGACAGGCATTCTCCTACGAGCAGTACTTC.

This clone was seen only a few times. This sequence joins TRBV6-1 and TRBJ2-7, with 15 bases fitting TRBD2. CDR1 and CDR2 from the germline V gene are MNHNS and SASEGT. CDR3 size: 17 residues. The ends lost 3 bases at V and 4 bases at J; junction bases unmatched: 7. The CDR3 DNA sequence: TGTGCCAGCAGTGACGGGACTAGCGGGGGGACCGCGTACGAGCAGTACTTC. This sequence encodes CASSDGTSGGTAYEQYF.

The chain links TRBV7-9 to TRBJ1-1; D gene unclear. The CDR3 runs to 13 residues. CDR1 is SEHNR, CDR2 FQNEAQ, per germline (reference sequence). The V end was cut by 5 bases, the J end by 5 bases, with 12 bases between. CDR3 nucleotides: TGTGCCAGCAGCCCCCCGAGTGGTACTGAAGCTTTCTTT. This translates into CASSPPSGTEAFF.

The J gene is TRBJ2-3, the V gene TRBV7-2; D remains ambiguous. The CDR3 runs 15 residues. The germline CDR1 and CDR2 sequences are SGHTA and FQGNSA. V lost 1 base to trimming and J lost 0 bases, with 8 bases between them. CDR3 sequence: CASSLVASSTDTQYF. DNA for the CDR3: TGTGCCAGCAGCTTAGTTGCGAGCAGCACAGATACGCAGTATTTT. The full variable domain, rest sourced from reference TRBV7-2 and TRBJ2-3, is GAGVSQSPSNKVTEKGKDVELRCDPISGHTALYWYRQSLGQGLEFLIYFQGNSAPDKSGLPSDRFSAERTGGSVSTLTIQRTQQEDSAVYLCASSLVASSTDTQYFGPGTRLTVL.

This rearrangement joins TRBV24-1 to TRBJ2-5, with D possibly matching TRBD2 (6 bases). This CDR3 has 15 amino acids. V was shortened by 4 bases and J by 4 bases, with 15 bases between the two germline ends. CDR1 is KGHDR and CDR2 is SFDVKD in the germline V gene. Here the CDR3 DNA reads TGTGCCACCAGTGACCCCCAAGGAGCGGGAGAGACCCAGTACTTC. It is translated as CATSDPQGAGETQYF.

V gene TRBV6-1 combines with J gene TRBJ1-2; D might be TRBD1 (6 bases). The V and J ends lost 1 base and 1 base respectively, with 10 bases between them. The CDR3 contains 15 residues. Germline V CDR1 and CDR2: MNHNS, SASEGT. CDR3 sequence (DNA): TGTGCCAGCAGTGAAGAACAGGGTTTTAACTATGGCTACACCTTC. This codes for CASSEEQGFNYGYTF.

The rearrangement links TRBV7-6 to TRBJ2-1; 9 bases map to TRBD2. This CDR3 is 17 amino acids long. Germline V CDR1 and CDR2: SGHVS, FNYEAQ. The junction had 6 bases not matched to a gene; V was cut back by 1 base and J by 2 bases. The CDR3 here is CASSLGASGETYNEQFF. In DNA, the CDR3 is TGTGCCAGCAGCTTAGGTGCTAGCGGGGAGACCTACAATGAGCAGTTCTTC.

The chain couples TRBV28 to TRBJ2-1; 11 positions agree with TRBD2. Per the germline V gene, CDR1 is MDHEN and CDR2 is SYDVKM. V was clipped by 4 bases and J by 7 bases; unmatched bases: 9. This CDR3 is 16 amino acids long. The CDR3 DNA reads TGTGCCAGCAGTTCCCCGACTAGCGGGAAAGCGAATGAGCAGTTCTTC. This encodes CASSSPTSGKANEQFF.

The chain has TRBV10-3 and TRBJ2-2, with 13 bases that match TRBD2. The CDR3 has 15 amino acids. Germline CDR1 is ENHRY and CDR2 is SYGVKD. V shed 10 bases, J shed 3 bases, and the junction held 5 bases outside the gene matches. The CDR3 sequence is CATGLAGDYTGELFF. Here the CDR3 DNA reads TGTGCCACCGGACTAGCGGGAGATTACACCGGGGAGCTGTTTTTT.

The CDR3 region is CASSSSLAGRSYEQYF. CDR3 DNA: TGCGCCAGCAGCTCCTCACTAGCGGGCCGTTCCTACGAGCAGTACTTC. The chain combines TRBV5-1 with TRBJ2-7, with TRBD2 identical over 9 bases. Per the germline V gene, CDR1 is SGHRS and CDR2 is YFSETQ. Losses at the gene ends were 3 bases for V and 1 base for J; bases not matched to a gene: 8. The length of the CDR3 is 16 residues.

The table lists this clone with a count of one. The gene calls are TRBV5-1 and TRBJ1-1; weak D call: TRBD1 (6 bases). The V gene lost 2 bases and the J gene lost 6 bases, with 14 bases spanning the gap. The CDR3 has 14 amino acids. Germline CDR1 is SGHRS and CDR2 is YFSETQ. The CDR3 bases are TGCGCCAGCAGCTTCGCCCAGGGGAATTCTGAAGCTTTCTTT. Protein product: CASSFAQGNSEAFF.

V and J are TRBV5-1 and TRBJ2-7, with 7 bases matching TRBD2. V lost 5 bases and J lost 1; bases outside the gene matches: 12. Germline loops: CDR1 SGHRS, CDR2 YFSETQ. The CDR3 totals 16 residues. The CDR3 DNA reads TGCGCCAGCAGTACGGTTGCGGGAGAAGGGTCCTACGAGCAGTACTTC. The encoded protein is CASSTVAGEGSYEQYF.

This chain links TRBV27 with TRBJ2-1; 11 bases are a match to TRBD2. Germline CDR1 reads MNHEY; CDR2 reads SMNVEV (reference sequence). The CDR3 runs to 16 residues. J gave up 6 bases and V 6 bases, and 10 bases lay outside the gene matches. The CDR3 reads CASRRVAGGFANEQFF. CDR3 in DNA: TGTGCCAGCAGGCGGGTAGCGGGAGGGTTTGCCAATGAGCAGTTCTTC.

This clone has only one observation. The chain carries TRBV6-5 and TRBJ1-6, with no clear D. V was cut by 0 bases and J by 8 bases, with 14 bases left in between. The germline CDR1 and CDR2 sequences are MNHEY and SVGAGI. The CDR3 totals 16 residues. CDR3 residues: CASSYSRRALDSPLHF. CDR3 nucleotides: TGTGCCAGCAGTTACTCGAGGAGGGCCCTAGATTCACCCCTCCACTTT.

The rearrangement links TRBV5-5 to TRBJ2-4; 11 nucleotides match TRBD1. Germline V gene data show CDR1 as SGHKS and CDR2 as YYEKEE (reference sequence). The CDR3 has 13 residues. The V and J ends lost 5 bases and 11 bases, in that order; junction bases with no gene match: 6. The CDR3 DNA reads as TGTGCCAGCAGTCAGTTGGGACAGGGGGTTCAGTACTTC. Protein: CASSQLGQGVQYF.

This clone was observed a single time. The V gene is TRBV7-9, the J gene TRBJ2-1, with 8 bases that match TRBD1. This CDR3 is built from 17 residues. Looked up from germline, CDR1 is SEHNR and CDR2 is FQNEAQ (reference sequence). J gave up 5 bases and V 6 bases, and 15 bases lay outside the gene matches. The CDR3 loop reads CASRSPLRQGLNNEQFF. The CDR3 DNA follows: TGTGCCAGCAGGAGCCCACTAAGACAGGGGCTGAACAATGAGCAGTTCTTC.

The gene calls are TRBV27 and TRBJ1-2; 10 nucleotides match TRBD1. V shed 3 bases and J 6 bases; nucleotides not matched to a gene: 1. The CDR3 totals 13 residues. The germline gives CDR1 MNHEY, CDR2 SMNVEV (reference sequence). The CDR3 is CASSFGTGDGYTF. The CDR3 DNA reads as TGTGCCAGCAGTTTCGGGACAGGGGATGGCTACACCTTC.

This clone was seen only once. The rearrangement uses TRBV28 and TRBJ2-3; perhaps TRBD2 as D (6 bases). The length of the CDR3 is 15 residues. The V and J ends lost 6 bases and 0 bases respectively, with 13 bases between them. The V gene's germline CDR1 is MDHEN and CDR2 SYDVKM. The CDR3 bases are TGTGCCAGCAGACCGGGGGTGATAAGCACAGATACGCAGTATTTT. This codes for CASRPGVISTDTQYF. The full variable domain, its missing parts supplied by reference TRBV28 and TRBJ2-3, is DVKVTQSSRYLVKRTGEKVFLECVQDMDHENMFWYRQDPGLGLRLIYFSYDVKMKEKGDIPEGYSVSREKKERFSLILESASTNQTSMYLCASRPGVISTDTQYFGPGTRLTVL.

This chain connects TRBV2 to TRBJ2-3, with TRBD2 identical over 11 bases. The CDR3 is 16 residues long. V was pared by 6 bases and J by 1 base, with 6 bases of the junction left unmatched. The germline V gene has CDR1 SNHLY and CDR2 FYNNEI. The CDR3 region has the DNA TGTGCCAGCAGGGACACTAGCGGGAGTGGCACAGATACGCAGTATTTT. The encoded protein is CASRDTSGSGTDTQYF.

The rearrangement links TRBV5-1 to TRBJ1-1, with 8 nucleotides matching TRBD1. This CDR3 has 15 residues. After removal of 0 bases from V and 7 bases from J, the junction contained 8 bases not matched to a gene. Germline loops: CDR1 SGHRS, CDR2 YFSETQ. As DNA, the CDR3 is TGCGCCAGCAGCTTGGCCGGGACAGGTTTCGGTGAAGCTTTCTTT. It encodes CASSLAGTGFGEAFF.